A single sample is the source of the 19 T cell receptor beta chains below, sequenced in a study of T cells after yellow fever vaccination. A single record per CDR3 protein comes from TCRdb applying MiXCR to the 5' RACE reads. Of about 50,000 distinct CDR3 sequences in the sample, approximately 6.5% were seen once. The sequencing used CD8+ T cells sorted from PBMCs, collected on the day of the first yellow fever vaccination. All receptors derive from a young man who received the YFV17D yellow fever vaccine.

This clonotype was seen only a few times. The J gene is TRBJ1-1, the V gene TRBV6-1; D remains unclear. The V and J ends lost 8 bases and 4 bases respectively, with 14 bases between them. From germline, CDR1 is MNHNS and CDR2 SASEGT. The CDR3 is 13 amino acids. The CDR3 is CASGLREGTEAFF. Here the CDR3 DNA reads TGTGCCAGCGGGCTGAGGGAAGGCACTGAAGCTTTCTTT.

The chain's CDR3 is CASSGGTWSDTQYF. The CDR3 region has the DNA TGTGCCAGCAGCGGGGGGACCTGGTCCGATACGCAGTATTTT. This chain links TRBV7-8 with TRBJ2-3; a possible D gene is TRBD2 (6 bases). The germline V and J ends were trimmed by 5 bases and 6 bases, with 15 bases remaining between them. This CDR3 is 14 amino acids long. CDR1 is SGHVS, CDR2 FQNEAQ, per germline.

This clonotype was observed a few times. V gene TRBV9 combines with J gene TRBJ1-2, with D possibly being TRBD1 (6 bases). The CDR3 is made up of 14 amino acids. Germline V gene data show CDR1 as SGDLS and CDR2 as YYNGEE. V was trimmed by 5 bases and J by 3 bases, leaving 14 bases between them. CDR3 sequence: CASSMEGDDYGYTF. The CDR3 DNA follows: TGTGCCAGCAGTATGGAGGGGGACGACTATGGCTACACCTTC. Combining the CDR3 with reference TRBV9 and TRBJ1-2 gives the whole variable domain DSGVTQTPKHLITATGQRVTLRCSPRSGDLSVYWYQQSLDQGLQFLIQYYNGEERAKGNILERFSAQQFPDLHSELNLSSLELGDSALYFCASSMEGDDYGYTFGSGTRLTVV.

This clonotype was recorded many times. The chain has TRBV4-3 and TRBJ2-1; either TRBD1 or TRBD2 may fit D (5 bases each). The CDR3 has 16 amino acids. V was cut by 2 bases and J by 5 bases, with 16 bases left in between. Germline V gene sequence: CDR1 LGHNA, CDR2 YSLEER. The CDR3, as DNA: TGCGCCAGCAGCCAACCAGTGGGGACCCCGAACAATGAGCAGTTCTTC. Translation gives CASSQPVGTPNNEQFF.

This chain links TRBV4-1 with TRBJ2-1; TRBD2 matches at 10 bases. With V trimmed by 2 bases and J by 4 bases, 2 bases remained unmatched. The CDR3 is 15 amino acids. The V gene's germline CDR1 is MGHRA and CDR2 YSYEKL. This CDR3 is CASSQYSGGYNEQFF. CDR3 bases: TGCGCCAGCAGCCAATATAGCGGGGGGTACAATGAGCAGTTCTTC.

This clonotype has just a few counts. The chain carries TRBV12-3 or TRBV12-4 and TRBJ1-1; D gene ambiguous. The germline V and J ends were trimmed by 1 base and 1 base, with 7 bases remaining between them. The CDR3 is made up of 14 amino acids. CDR3 DNA sequence: TGTGCCAGCAGTTTAGGGCTACAGAACACTGAAGCTTTCTTT. It specifies CASSLGLQNTEAFF.

This clonotype was counted only a few times. The rearrangement uses TRBV28 and TRBJ2-7; D unresolved. The V end was cut by 7 bases, the J end by 1 base, with 11 bases between. This CDR3 region has 13 residues. Germline V gene sequence: CDR1 MDHEN, CDR2 SYDVKM. The CDR3 sequence is CASTLDGSYEQYV. CDR3 nucleotides: TGTGCCAGCACTTTGGACGGTTCCTACGAGCAGTACGTC.

This clonotype was seen only a few times. The chain uses TRBV4-2 and TRBJ1-1; D ambiguous. Germline CDR1 is LGHNA and CDR2 is YNFKEQ. CDR3 length: 16 residues. Trimming shortened V by 0 bases and J by 7 bases, and 18 bases separated the two germline ends. CDR3 loop: CASSQDTSAAPYEAFF. CDR3 bases: TGTGCCAGCAGCCAAGATACATCGGCAGCGCCATATGAAGCTTTCTTT.

This clonotype was detected ten times or more. The chain recombines TRBV4-1 with TRBJ1-6; 7 nucleotides line up with TRBD1. Germline V gene data show CDR1 as MGHRA and CDR2 as YSYEKL. V was pared by 1 base and J by 7 bases, with 10 bases of the junction left unmatched. The CDR3 extends over 17 amino acids. CDR3 DNA sequence: TGCGCCAGCAGCCAAGTACCGGGATCAGGGGGGAATTCACCCCTCCACTTT. Translation: CASSQVPGSGGNSPLHF.

This clonotype was seen ten or more times. The genes are TRBV27 and TRBJ2-5; D remains ambiguous. The V gene's germline CDR1 is MNHEY and CDR2 SMNVEV (reference sequence). The CDR3 is 13 residues long. The V gene lost 3 bases and the J gene lost 5 bases, with 10 bases spanning the gap. CDR3 bases: TGTGCCAGCAGTTTTTCGCAGACGGAGACCCAGTACTTC. Its protein product is CASSFSQTETQYF.

The V gene is TRBV11-2, the J gene TRBJ2-1; D perhaps matches TRBD2 (6 bases). The germline gives CDR1 SGHAT, CDR2 FQNNGV. Deletions cut 5 bases from V and 8 bases from J, with 22 bases between. CDR3 length: 16 residues. The CDR3 DNA follows: TGTGCCAGCAGCCCCAGCCGGGACTTCCTTCTCCATGAGCAGTTCTTC. Protein sequence: CASSPSRDFLLHEQFF.

This clonotype was counted at least ten times. V is TRBV7-9 and J is TRBJ1-2, with a weak D call TRBD1 (5 bases). Germline CDR1 reads SEHNR; CDR2 reads FQNEAQ (reference sequence). This CDR3 region has 14 residues. With 1 base removed from V and 5 bases from J, the gap between germline ends came to 11 bases. CDR3 in DNA: TGTGCCAGCAGCTTAGTCGGGGCCGTTTATGGCTACACCTTC. Encoded protein: CASSLVGAVYGYTF.

In this sample, this clonotype turned up many times. This chain links TRBV6-1 with TRBJ1-1; D call uncertain. Trimming shortened V by 1 base and J by 11 bases, and 11 bases separated the two germline ends. The CDR3 contains 12 residues. In germline, CDR1 is MNHNS, CDR2 SASEGT. This chain's CDR3 is CASSEGGFMAFF. The DNA of the CDR3 is TGTGCCAGCAGTGAAGGAGGGTTTATGGCTTTCTTT.

The chain joins TRBV7-8 to TRBJ2-5; weak D call: TRBD1 (6 bases). V dropped 4 bases and J dropped 1 base, with 22 bases sitting between them. The CDR3 length is 18 residues. CDR1 is SGHVS, CDR2 FQNEAQ, per germline. The CDR3 DNA sequence: TGTGCCAGCAGCTGGGGGCCTCAGGGCCAAACCCTCCAAGAGACCCAGTACTTC. Protein product: CASSWGPQGQTLQETQYF.

The chain has TRBV27 and TRBJ2-1, with a possible D match to TRBD2 (5 bases). Germline-derived CDR1 and CDR2 are MNHEY and SMNVEV (reference sequence). Trimming took off 5 bases at V and 0 bases at J, with 11 bases between the two ends. The CDR3 has 15 amino acids. The DNA for the CDR3 is TGTGCCAGCAGTCGATCTAGCCCCTCCTACAATGAGCAGTTCTTC. Protein product: CASSRSSPSYNEQFF.

This clonotype has at least ten counts. The chain employs TRBV6-2 or TRBV6-3 and TRBJ2-1; D gene ambiguous. The CDR3 consists of 15 residues. Trimming took off 5 bases at V and 0 bases at J, with 11 bases between the two ends. In germline, CDR1 is MNHEY, CDR2 SVGEGT. The CDR3 is CASSPSMSSYNEQFF. The CDR3 DNA reads as TGTGCCAGCAGTCCAAGTATGAGCTCCTACAATGAGCAGTTCTTC.

The table lists this clonotype with a few counts. CDR3 sequence reads: CASSFAGRGEAFF. The DNA of the CDR3 is TGTGCCAGCAGTTTCGCGGGAAGGGGTGAAGCTTTCTTT. This chain links TRBV12-3 or TRBV12-4 with TRBJ1-1; D may be TRBD1 (5 bases). The CDR3 runs to 13 residues. V dropped 3 bases and J dropped 7 bases, with 12 bases sitting between them.

This clonotype was recorded a few times. The CDR3 bases are TGTGCCAGCAGTTTCGGGACAGGGGCCCTCGAGCAGTACTTC. As protein: CASSFGTGALEQYF. The chain carries TRBV12-3 or TRBV12-4 and TRBJ2-7, with TRBD1 matching over 10 bases. The length of the CDR3 is 14 residues. V lost 3 bases to trimming and J lost 6 bases; unmatched junction nucleotides: 5.

The J gene is TRBJ2-1, the V gene TRBV4-2; the match to TRBD2 covers 10 bases. There are 14 residues in the CDR3. The junction had 5 bases not matched to a gene; V was cut back by 3 bases and J by 9 bases. CDR1 is LGHNA and CDR2 is YNFKEQ in the germline V gene. The CDR3: CASSQGLAFGEQFF. The CDR3 DNA reads TGTGCCAGCAGCCAGGGACTAGCGTTCGGTGAGCAGTTCTTC.